The present T cell receptor beta chain was sequenced within a study of T cell responses to AZD1222 COVID-19 vaccine (dated by TCRdb to 2020 to 2022). Context from the whole study: AZD1222 recipients given second doses at about 4 weeks or at about 12 weeks were pooled, since spike-specific TCR depth and breadth were not found to differ between the two schedules. TCR sequencing was performed for roughly 250 trial participants, of whom some 200 were given two doses of AZD1222 and 26 were given two doses of MenACWY control vaccine. Trial participants were enrolled by age into 18-55, 56-69 and 70-plus year subgroups, with around 150, 28 and 57 TCR-sequenced participants respectively. Study-wide conclusions, independent of this receptor: Participants were mostly white British and included more females than males, and it was suggested by the authors that clonal diversity may have been underestimated. Nearly half of unique spike-specific TCRs reportedly recognized epitopes outside regions mutated in the B.1.351 and B.1.1.7 variants. Because no day 14 peak-response samples were available, the repertoires could be characterized only after the peak T cell response. Vaccine-associated CD4 TCRs spanned the whole spike protein, with dominant responses in regions 160-218 and 743-854. Conclusions about previously exposed vaccinees are limited, since just 6 or 7 AZD1222 recipients were seropositive for SARS-CoV-2 at baseline. A significant rise in spike-specific TCR breadth and depth was observed after two AZD1222 doses relative to day 0 and relative to MenACWY recipients. In the small 56-69-year group, the increase in depth fell short of significance, most likely because of low power.

The sample's time point label, in plain terms: baseline before first vaccination. Vaccinee samples were obtained from the UK trials COV001 and COV002, which included a single-blind randomized controlled phase 2/3 trial of AZD1222 (ChAdOx1 nCoV-19) in healthy adults. For TCRbeta chain sequencing, PBMC samples were collected from trial participants at day 0 and at day 28 after the second dose. The germline V gene (reference sequence) supplies CDR1 LNHDA and CDR2 SQIVND. From cysteine to phenylalanine, the CDR3 is 14 amino acids long. The entry retains the CDR3 DNA only, 42 bases that are in frame from base 1. Trimming leaves V shorter by 8 bases and J shorter by 5 bases, with the junction holding 7 bases beyond the gene matches. About this clone: Its antigen is unknown. No much larger clone exists at a distance of one base, and base qualities are not known.

The CDR3 regions of human TCRbeta chains were analyzed by immunosequencing. The study's own analysis went as follows. TCRs in the repertoires were compared against a reference library of SARS-CoV-2-specific TCRs that had been generated with the MIRA antigen-specificity platform. Breadth was defined as the fraction of unique TCRs that were SARS-CoV-2-associated, and depth was defined as the fraction of total T cells that were SARS-CoV-2-associated. Using the MIRA data, every spike-specific TCR was mapped to the spike region that the TCR reacted to and assigned to either a CD4 or a CD8 class. Log10-transformed breadth and depth values were compared by one-way ANOVA with Sidak's multiple comparisons tests. TCRdb re-hosts the immuneACCESS table, in-frame sequences only. Its copies lack some clones; in the studies checked, an unresolved V gene accounts for under half of them, and the cause for the rest is not known. V and J calls and clone size come straight from that table; D and trimming were deduced from the DNA. The sample table holds around 120,000 clones, of which nearly 90% were seen once. In total, the top ten clones hold roughly 4.2% of the sample.

The sequences come from peripheral blood, collected on day 0 of AZD1222 vaccination. This sequence originates from an adult in good health. The receptor chain draws on TRBV19 and TRBJ1-4, with 8 bases aligning to TRBD1. CDR3 protein: CASSLQGGNEKLFF. The DNA reads TGTGCCAGTTCATTACAGGGGGGAAATGAAAAACTGTTTTTT. Supplemented by the reference TRBV19 and TRBJ1-4 proteins around the CDR3, the complete variable domain is DGGITQSPKYLFRKEGQNVTLSCEQNLNHDAMYWYRQDPGQGLRLIYYSQIVNDFQKGDIAEGYSVSREKKESFPLTVTSAQKNPTAFYLCASSLQGGNEKLFFGSGTQLSVL.